Shown below are 18 T cell receptor beta chains from a single sample sequenced in a study of T cells in Graves' hyperthyroidism and ophthalmopathy. From RNA transcripts, TCR beta CDR3 regions were amplified. HTBI primers drove first-round RT-PCR of the TCR CDR3. TCRdb processed the multiplex PCR reads anew with MiXCR; each CDR3 protein has one entry. This table has over 400,000 distinct CDR3 sequences, approximately 14% appearing once. Sequenced material: blood. The origin of the receptors is a young man with Graves' ophthalmopathy.

The chain is built from TRBV6-1 and TRBJ2-3, with D tentatively TRBD2 (5 bases). CDR1 is MNHNS, CDR2 SASEGT, per germline. The CDR3 loop spans 15 amino acids. Between the trimmed V and J ends, which lost 6 bases and 2 bases, there was a span of 15 bases. Here the CDR3 reads CASSRRGLFTDTQYF. CDR3 bases: TGTGCCAGCAGCAGACGCGGACTGTTCACAGATACGCAGTATTTT.

Ten or more counts support this clonotype. The rearrangement joins TRBV6-5 to TRBJ1-6; weak D call: TRBD1 (6 bases). The CDR3 runs to 16 residues. Germline CDR1 reads MNHEY; CDR2 reads SVGAGI. V gave up 0 bases and J gave up 4 bases, with 10 bases separating them. CDR3 sequence reads: CASSYSGDTYNSPLHF. The CDR3 nucleotides are TGTGCCAGCAGTTACTCGGGGGACACTTATAATTCACCCCTCCACTTT.

This clonotype has ten or more counts. V is TRBV5-1 and J is TRBJ2-7; D is perhaps TRBD1 (5 bases). Trimming took 2 bases from V and 3 from J, leaving 12 bases between them. The CDR3 has 14 amino acids. Germline V lookup: CDR1 SGHRS, CDR2 YFSETQ. The CDR3 DNA is TGCGCCAGCAGCTTCAGCAGGGCCAACTACGAGCAGTACTTC. It specifies CASSFSRANYEQYF.

The table lists this clonotype with a few counts. The V gene is TRBV2, the J gene TRBJ1-4; TRBD1 agrees at 7 bases. Losses at the gene ends were 7 bases for V and 4 bases for J; bases not matched to a gene: 3. CDR3 length: 13 residues. The germline V gene encodes CDR1 SNHLY and CDR2 FYNNEI. Here the CDR3 reads CASTGTVNEKLFF. In DNA form, the CDR3 reads TGTGCCAGCACTGGGACAGTTAATGAAAAACTGTTTTTT.

This clonotype was counted ten times or more. The rearrangement joins TRBV7-8 to TRBJ2-3, with TRBD2 matching over 8 bases. The CDR3 totals 16 residues. The V segment lost 8 bases and the J segment 4 bases; nucleotides outside the gene matches: 14. Germline V gene sequence: CDR1 SGHVS, CDR2 FQNEAQ. DNA of the CDR3: TGTGCCAGCCGCGTCCGGGGGGGGGCCCGCCCAGATACGCAGTATTTT. Translating gives CASRVRGGARPDTQYF.

There are many counts of this clonotype. The chain carries TRBV9 and TRBJ2-3; D is undetermined. V lost 0 bases to trimming and J lost 1 base, with 9 bases between them. The CDR3 consists of 15 residues. The germline V gene encodes CDR1 SGDLS and CDR2 YYNGEE. The CDR3 DNA follows: TGTGCCAGCAGCGTAGGCGGCGGACGCACAGATACGCAGTATTTT. This gives the protein CASSVGGGRTDTQYF.

Comments on this clonotype: This could be a read error, since a much larger clone is one nucleotide away. The rearrangement joins TRBV7-3 to TRBJ2-3; 10 bases are a match to TRBD1. The CDR3 loop spans 16 amino acids. Germline V CDR1 and CDR2: SGHTA, FQGTGA. With 6 bases clipped from V and 3 bases from J, the junction kept 9 bases outside the gene matches. The CDR3 sequence: CASSAWTGGGTDTQYF. In DNA form, the CDR3 reads TGTGCCAGCAGTGCCTGGACAGGGGGAGGGACAGATACGCAGTATTTT.

There are a few counts of this clonotype. The rearrangement joins TRBV30 to TRBJ1-4; no firm D call. Germline V lookup: CDR1 GTSNPN, CDR2 SVGIG (reference sequence). The CDR3 has 14 residues. The ends were cut back, 3 bases at V and 3 bases at J, with 11 bases in the middle. CDR3 region: CAWSPFSPNEKLFF. Here the CDR3 DNA reads TGTGCCTGGAGCCCCTTCAGCCCTAATGAAAAACTGTTTTTT. The whole variable domain, remainder taken from reference TRBV30 and TRBJ1-4, is SQTIHQWPATLVQPVGSPLSLECTVEGTSNPNLYWYRQAAGRGLQLLFYSVGIGQISSEVPQNLSASRPQDRQFILSSKKLLLSDSGFYLCAWSPFSPNEKLFFGSGTQLSVL.

This clonotype has a count of ten or more. The genes are TRBV6-1 and TRBJ1-4, with D uncertain. This CDR3 region has 14 residues. Trimming stripped 2 bases from V and 11 bases from J, with 15 bases between. Germline lookup yields CDR1 MNHNS and CDR2 SASEGT. The CDR3 DNA sequence: TGTGCCAGCAGTGAAATCCCACAGATTGGTAAACTGTTTTTT. This translates into CASSEIPQIGKLFF.

This clonotype appeared many times. The genes are TRBV7-3 and TRBJ2-3; 9 bases match TRBD1. Germline V gives CDR1 SGHTA, CDR2 FQGTGA. Germline trimming cut 5 bases from V and 1 base from J; bases unmatched to any gene: 7. The CDR3 contains 16 residues. This chain's CDR3 is CASSQNRGLGTDTQYF. The CDR3 coding sequence is TGTGCCAGCAGCCAAAACAGGGGGCTCGGCACAGATACGCAGTATTTT.

As regards this clonotype: A much larger clone is a single base away; this may be a read error. The chain combines TRBV10-3 with TRBJ1-2; 8 nucleotides line up with TRBD1. This CDR3 has 14 amino acids. The ends lost 4 bases at V and 0 bases at J; junction bases unmatched: 1. Germline CDR1 is ENHRY and CDR2 is SYGVKD. Here the CDR3 reads CAISADRANYGYTF. The CDR3 nucleotides are TGTGCCATCAGTGCGGACAGGGCTAACTATGGCTACACCTTC.

This clonotype has ten or more counts. The V call is TRBV29-1, the J call TRBJ2-7; 7 bases line up with TRBD1. Losses at the gene ends were 0 bases for V and 1 base for J; bases not matched to a gene: 6. Germline CDR1 SQVTM, CDR2 ANQGSEA. The CDR3 has 15 amino acids. As DNA, the CDR3 is TGCAGCGTTGAAGATCCCAGACAGGGATCCTACGAGCAGTACTTC. Its protein product is CSVEDPRQGSYEQYF.

This clonotype was counted ten times or more. The genes are TRBV5-1 and TRBJ2-7; 10 bases are shared with TRBD1. CDR3 length: 14 residues. In germline, CDR1 is SGHRS, CDR2 YFSETQ. Trimming took 2 bases from V and 3 from J; bases not matched to a gene: 2. The CDR3 loop reads CASSFGQGVYEQYF. The DNA for the CDR3 is TGCGCCAGCAGCTTCGGACAGGGGGTCTACGAGCAGTACTTC.

This clonotype has more than one count but fewer than ten. The rearrangement links TRBV5-6 to TRBJ2-1; D unclear. Trimming stripped 0 bases from V and 3 bases from J, with 7 bases between. This CDR3 is 14 amino acids long. Germline values: CDR1 SGHDT, CDR2 YYEEEE. The CDR3 loop reads CASSLDYYYNEQFF. The CDR3, as DNA: TGTGCCAGCAGCTTGGACTACTACTACAATGAGCAGTTCTTC.

A word on this clonotype: Since a much larger clone is just one base distant, this may be a read error. The genes are TRBV12-3 or TRBV12-4 and TRBJ2-7; TRBD2 aligns across 8 bases. The CDR3 runs to 17 residues. In nucleotides, the CDR3 is TGTACCAGCAGTCCCTCGACGGGGGCGGGAGGCTCCTACGAGCAGTACTTC. It yields the protein CTSSPSTGAGGSYEQYF.

This clonotype was picked up many times. The chain joins TRBV28 to TRBJ1-2; 9 bases fit TRBD1. CDR3 length equals 15 residues. Trimming at V came to 8 bases and at J to 0 bases, leaving 7 bases not matched to a gene. Germline-derived CDR1 and CDR2 are MDHEN and SYDVKM. The CDR3 region has the DNA TGTGCCAGCGCGGACAGGGGAGGATCTAACTATGGCTACACCTTC. It encodes CASADRGGSNYGYTF.

This clonotype showed up many times. V usage is TRBV4-2 and J usage is TRBJ2-7; possible D gene TRBD1, 6 bases. Germline V gene data show CDR1 as LGHNA and CDR2 as YNFKEQ. V was clipped by 0 bases and J by 0 bases, with 21 bases between them. This CDR3 has 19 amino acids. CDR3: CASSQDANLRGSFSYEQYF. The DNA for the CDR3 is TGTGCCAGCAGCCAAGATGCCAATCTTAGGGGGTCCTTCTCCTACGAGCAGTACTTC.

This clonotype was seen ten or more times. The chain is built from TRBV5-1 and TRBJ2-6; tentative D call: TRBD1 (5 bases). CDR3 length: 15 residues. V lost 9 bases and J 0 bases, leaving 13 bases between the germline ends. Germline lookup yields CDR1 SGHRS and CDR2 YFSETQ. The chain's CDR3 is CATQGADSGANVLTF. The CDR3 DNA sequence: TGCGCCACCCAAGGGGCGGACTCTGGGGCCAACGTCCTGACTTTC.